This T cell receptor (beta chain) appears in the sequencing data of a study of CXCR3-negative and CXCR3-positive naive CD8 T cells. Regarding the study as a whole: Naive cells, whether CXCR3-negative or CXCR3-positive, had similar TRBV-TRBJ usage, while memory cells differed. TRB CDR3s of CXCR3-positive naive cells were more hydrophobic than those of CXCR3-negative naive cells.

With UMI labels, 5' RACE was used to prepare the TRB cDNA libraries. TCRdb reprocessed the 5' RACE reads and keeps a single row for each CDR3 protein, giving no DNA. The sample table includes 130,000 to 150,000 distinct CDR3 sequences. The germline V gene encodes CDR1 SGHRS and CDR2 YFSETQ. The CDR3 is 14 residues long. Note on this clonotype: Its target is not known.

This chain links TRBV5-1 with TRBJ1-1. The origin of this receptor is a human donor in good health. Some clones in this sample may be carry-over from other donors' samples. The specimen was naive CXCR3+ CD8+ T cells from blood. The subset was: CD45RO-CCR7+CD27+CD95- naive CD8+ T cells expressing CXCR3 (TNR3+). CDR3 in amino acids: CASSQTQAGTEAFF.